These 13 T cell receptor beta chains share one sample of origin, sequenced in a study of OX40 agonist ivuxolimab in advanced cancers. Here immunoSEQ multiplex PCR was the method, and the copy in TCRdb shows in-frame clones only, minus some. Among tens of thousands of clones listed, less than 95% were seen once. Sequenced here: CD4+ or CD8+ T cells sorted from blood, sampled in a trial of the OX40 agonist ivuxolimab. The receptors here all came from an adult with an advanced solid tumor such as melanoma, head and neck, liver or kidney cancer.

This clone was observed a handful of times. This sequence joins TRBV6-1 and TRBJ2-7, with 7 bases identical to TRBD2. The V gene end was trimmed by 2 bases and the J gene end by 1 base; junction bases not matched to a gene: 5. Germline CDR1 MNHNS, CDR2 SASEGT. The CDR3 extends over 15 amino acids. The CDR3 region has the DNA TGTGCCAGCAGTGAATTCCCGGGAGGATCCTACGAGCAGTACTTC. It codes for CASSEFPGGSYEQYF.

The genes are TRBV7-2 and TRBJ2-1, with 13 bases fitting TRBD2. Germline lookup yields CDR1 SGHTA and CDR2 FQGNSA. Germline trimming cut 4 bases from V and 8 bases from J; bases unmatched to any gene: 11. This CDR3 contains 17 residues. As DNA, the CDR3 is TGTGCCAGCAGCTCCCCGGGACTAGCGGGATTCTTCCATGAGCAGTTCTTC. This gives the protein CASSSPGLAGFFHEQFF.

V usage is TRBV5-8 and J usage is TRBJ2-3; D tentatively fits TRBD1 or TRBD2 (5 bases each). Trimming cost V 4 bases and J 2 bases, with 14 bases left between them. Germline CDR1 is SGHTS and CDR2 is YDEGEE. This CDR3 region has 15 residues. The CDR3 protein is CASSPTGAYTDTQYF. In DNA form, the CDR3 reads TGTGCCAGCAGCCCTACCGGGGCCTACACAGATACGCAGTATTTT.

The chain's CDR3 is CASSFYSTDTQYF. Written as DNA, the CDR3 is TGTGCCAGCAGTTTCTACAGCACAGATACGCAGTATTTT. V is TRBV27 and J is TRBJ2-3; D is uncertain. This CDR3 comprises 13 residues. Germline CDR1 MNHEY, CDR2 SMNVEV (reference sequence). Trimming cost V 3 bases and J 0 bases, with 4 bases left between them.

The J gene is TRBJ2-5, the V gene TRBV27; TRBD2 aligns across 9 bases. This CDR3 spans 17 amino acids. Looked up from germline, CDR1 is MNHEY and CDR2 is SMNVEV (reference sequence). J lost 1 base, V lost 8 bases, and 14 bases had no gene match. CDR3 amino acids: CASRTTSGPFRQETQYF. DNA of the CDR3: TGTGCCAGCCGTACCACTAGCGGGCCCTTCCGCCAAGAGACCCAGTACTTC.

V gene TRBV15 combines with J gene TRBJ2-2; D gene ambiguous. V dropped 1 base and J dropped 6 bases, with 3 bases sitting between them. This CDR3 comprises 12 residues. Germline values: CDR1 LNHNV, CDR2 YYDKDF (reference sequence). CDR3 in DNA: TGTGCCACCAGCAGAGGTCCCGGGGAGCTGTTTTTT. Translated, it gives CATSRGPGELFF.

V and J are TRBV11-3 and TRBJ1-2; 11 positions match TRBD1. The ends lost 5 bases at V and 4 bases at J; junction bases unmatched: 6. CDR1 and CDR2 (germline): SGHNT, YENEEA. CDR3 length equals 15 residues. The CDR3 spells CASSVGTGGGYGYTF. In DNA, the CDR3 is TGTGCCAGCAGCGTCGGGACAGGGGGAGGCTATGGCTACACCTTC. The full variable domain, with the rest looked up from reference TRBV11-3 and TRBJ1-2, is EAGVVQSPRYKIIEKKQPVAFWCNPISGHNTLYWYLQNLGQGPELLIRYENEEAVDDSQLPKDRFSAERLKGVDSTLKIQPAELGDSAVYLCASSVGTGGGYGYTFGSGTRLTVV.

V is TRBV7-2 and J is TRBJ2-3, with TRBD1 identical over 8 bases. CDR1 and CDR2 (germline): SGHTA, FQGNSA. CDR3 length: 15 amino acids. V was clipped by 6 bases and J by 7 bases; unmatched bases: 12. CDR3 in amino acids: CASSLIGTGFNTQYF. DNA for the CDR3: TGTGCCAGCAGTCTGATCGGGACAGGCTTCAATACGCAGTATTTT.

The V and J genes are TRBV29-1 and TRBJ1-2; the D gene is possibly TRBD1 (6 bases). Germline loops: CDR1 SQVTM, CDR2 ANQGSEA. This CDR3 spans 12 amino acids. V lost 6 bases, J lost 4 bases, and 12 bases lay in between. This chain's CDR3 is CSVGGIGYGYTF. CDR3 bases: TGCAGCGTAGGGGGGATAGGCTATGGCTACACCTTC.

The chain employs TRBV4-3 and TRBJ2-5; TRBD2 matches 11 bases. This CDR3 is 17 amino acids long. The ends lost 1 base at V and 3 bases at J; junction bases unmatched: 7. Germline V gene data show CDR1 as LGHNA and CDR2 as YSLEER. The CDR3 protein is CASSQVLGLADKETQYF. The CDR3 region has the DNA TGCGCCAGCAGCCAAGTTCTGGGACTAGCGGATAAAGAGACCCAGTACTTC.

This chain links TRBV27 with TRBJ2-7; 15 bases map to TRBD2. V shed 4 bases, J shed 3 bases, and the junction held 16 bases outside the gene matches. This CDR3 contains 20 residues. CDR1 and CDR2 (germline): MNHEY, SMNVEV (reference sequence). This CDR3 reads CASSSQGPGLAGGGLYEQYF. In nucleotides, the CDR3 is TGTGCCAGCAGTTCACAGGGTCCGGGACTAGCGGGAGGAGGCCTCTACGAGCAGTACTTC.

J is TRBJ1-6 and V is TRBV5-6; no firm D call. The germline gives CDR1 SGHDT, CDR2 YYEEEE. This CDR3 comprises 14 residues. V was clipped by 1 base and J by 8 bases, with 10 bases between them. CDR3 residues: CASSLRLVYSPLHF. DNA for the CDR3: TGTGCCAGCAGCTTGCGTCTGGTATATTCACCCCTCCACTTT. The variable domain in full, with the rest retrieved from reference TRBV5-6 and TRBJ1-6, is DAGVTQSPTHLIKTRGQQVTLRCSPKSGHDTVSWYQQALGQGPQFIFQYYEEEERQRGNFPDRFSGHQFPNYSSELNVNALLLGDSALYLCASSLRLVYSPLHFGNGTRLTVT.

This CDR3 is CASSLAGGETDTQYF. The CDR3 DNA follows: TGTGCCAGCAGTCTAGCGGGAGGGGAGACAGATACGCAGTATTTT. This sequence joins TRBV2 and TRBJ2-3, with 12 bases matching TRBD2. Trimming cost V 5 bases and J 3 bases; bases outside gene matches: 3. Germline V gene sequence: CDR1 SNHLY, CDR2 FYNNEI. This CDR3 has 15 amino acids.